The present T cell receptor (beta chain) was sequenced within a study of breast tumors, draining lymph nodes, adjacent tissues. TCRdb reprocessed the multiplex PCR reads via MiXCR and lists one record per CDR3 protein. The profile shows about 230,000 distinct CDR3 sequences, roughly 32% of them singletons. CDR1 ENHRY and CDR2 SYGVKD come from the germline V gene. CDR3 length: 15 amino acids. Trimming cost V 5 bases and J 5 bases, with 18 bases left between them. The lymph nodes were axillary draining lymph nodes from breast cancer patients. Study findings and constraints: Compared with lymph nodes, tumors were less diverse; compared with nontumor tissue, more.

Comments on this clonotype: What it recognizes is unknown. A clone one base away is much larger, so this may be a read error.

The clonotype comes from a female donor with breast cancer. Some clones in this sample may be carry-over from other donors' samples. The gene calls are TRBV10-3 and TRBJ1-2, with D perhaps matching TRBD1 (5 bases). Specimen: axillary lymph node tissue. CDR3 region: CAISSRQGRVYGYTF. DNA of the CDR3: TGTGCCATCAGTTCCCGGCAGGGAAGAGTTTATGGCTACACCTTC.